What follows are 19 T cell receptor beta chains derived from one specimen sequenced in a study of glioma-infiltrating T cells. Amplification of TCR alpha and beta CDR3 regions from RNA used iRepertoire nested multiplex PCR. TCRdb re-called the multiplex PCR reads with MiXCR, one entry per CDR3 protein. The sample holds approximately 110,000 distinct CDR3 sequences; about 23% are singletons and the top ten take roughly 15%. Sequences were obtained from glioma tissue, nonneoplastic brain tissue, or PBMCs (not recorded which). The receptors shown here come from a human donor with low-grade glioma or glioblastoma, undergoing nonglioma brain surgery, or in good health (not recorded which).

Notes on this clonotype: With a much larger clone just one base away, this may be a read error. For the CDR3, the DNA is TGCTGTGTCCCGCGGGGCCAAGGCGAGCAGTACTTC. It yields the protein CCVPRGQGEQYF. This chain connects TRBV29-1 to TRBJ2-7, with D perhaps TRBD2 (6 bases). The CDR3 is 12 residues long. Per germline, CDR1 SQVTM and CDR2 ANQGSEA.

There are many counts of this clonotype. The chain recombines TRBV27 with TRBJ2-3; D remains unclear. This CDR3 has 11 residues. CDR1 and CDR2 (germline): MNHEY, SMNVEV (reference sequence). Trimming took 8 bases from V and 6 from J, leaving 9 bases between them. Written as DNA, the CDR3 is TGTGCCAGCGGGTTTTTGGATACGCAGTATTTT. The encoded protein is CASGFLDTQYF.

This clonotype was recorded at least ten times. V usage is TRBV24-1 and J usage is TRBJ2-6, with 7 positions matching TRBD1. V lost 8 bases and J lost 1; bases outside the gene matches: 4. The length of the CDR3 is 15 residues. In germline, CDR1 is KGHDR, CDR2 SFDVKD. The CDR3 DNA sequence: TGTGCCACCATAGCCAGGGGGTCTGGGGCCAACGTCCTGACTTTC. It codes for CATIARGSGANVLTF.

This clonotype was seen many times. The chain combines TRBV2 with TRBJ2-2; D might be TRBD1 or TRBD2, each matching 6 bases. V shed 2 bases and J shed 3 bases, with 13 bases lying between them. Looked up from germline, CDR1 is SNHLY and CDR2 is FYNNEI. There are 16 residues in the CDR3. CDR3 nucleotides: TGTGCCAGCAGTGAAATAGGGGGGCCGCACACCGGGGAGCTGTTTTTT. Translation gives CASSEIGGPHTGELFF.

This clonotype was observed many times. The chain links TRBV11-3 to TRBJ2-1; D remains unclear. The CDR3 length is 13 residues. Germline V gene lookup returns CDR1 SGHNT and CDR2 YENEEA. With 0 bases removed from V and 5 bases from J, the gap between germline ends came to 5 bases. The CDR3 nucleotides are TGTGCCAGCAGCTTAGATGGAGACAATGAGCAGTTCTTC. Translated: CASSLDGDNEQFF.

As for this clonotype: A read error may be the cause here, since a much bigger clone is one base away. The genes are TRBV5-4 and TRBJ2-7; possibly TRBD1 for D (7 bases). V was trimmed by 4 bases and J by 5 bases, leaving 13 bases between them. The length of the CDR3 is 13 residues. Germline V CDR1 and CDR2: SGHNT, YYREEE (reference sequence). Here the CDR3 DNA reads TGTGCCAGCAGCCCTCAGGGGGAGGACGAGCAGTACTTC. It translates to CASSPQGEDEQYF.

This clonotype was recorded a few times. The rearrangement joins TRBV11-1 to TRBJ2-3, with D possibly TRBD1 on 5 matching bases. V shed 3 bases and J shed 4 bases, with 8 bases lying between them. Germline V gene sequence: CDR1 SGHAT, CDR2 FQDESV (reference sequence). The CDR3 is made up of 13 amino acids. This CDR3 reads CASSLQGPDTQYF. The CDR3 DNA is TGTGCCAGCAGCTTGCAGGGCCCAGATACGCAGTATTTT.

This clonotype was found many times. The chain employs TRBV7-9 and TRBJ2-5; 13 bases match TRBD2. CDR3 length: 15 amino acids. Germline loops: CDR1 SEHNR, CDR2 FQNEAQ (reference sequence). V trimming: 4 bases; J trimming: 5 bases; junction bases outside the gene matches: 4. The CDR3 here is CASSSGLAGAETQYF. Here the CDR3 DNA reads TGTGCCAGCAGCTCCGGACTAGCGGGGGCGGAGACCCAGTACTTC. The whole variable domain, remainder taken from reference TRBV7-9 and TRBJ2-5, is DTGVSQNPRHKITKRGQNVTFRCDPISEHNRLYWYRQTLGQGPEFLTYFQNEAQLEKSRLLSDRFSAERPKGSFSTLEIQRTEQGDSAMYLCASSSGLAGAETQYFGPGTRLLVL.

In regard to this clonotype: This may be a read error: a much more frequent sequence differs by one nucleotide. The J gene is TRBJ2-1, the V gene TRBV12-3 or TRBV12-4; possibly TRBD1 or TRBD2 for D (5 bases each). V was shortened by 7 bases and J by 10 bases, with 14 bases between the two germline ends. The CDR3 is 12 amino acids. CDR3 bases: TGTGCCAGCACCCGGGACCCCGGCGAGCAGTTCTTC. Its translation is CASTRDPGEQFF.

This clonotype was picked up many times. This chain joins TRBV6-1 and TRBJ2-3; D uncertain. Trimming removed 6 bases from V and 0 bases from J, with 25 bases in between. The CDR3 spans 19 residues. Germline-derived CDR1 and CDR2 are MNHNS and SASEGT. This CDR3 is CASRVYGFRSSYSTDTQYF. The CDR3 nucleotides read TGTGCCAGCAGGGTATATGGGTTTCGCAGCTCCTATAGCACAGATACGCAGTATTTT.

This clonotype occurred many times. This rearrangement joins TRBV4-3 to TRBJ2-7; D possibly uses TRBD1 or TRBD2 (5 bases each). The germline CDR1 and CDR2 sequences are LGHNA and YSLEER. The CDR3 is 15 amino acids. V lost 0 bases, J lost 1 base, and 10 bases lay in between. CDR3 coding DNA: TGCGCCAGCAGCCAAGAAACAGAGGGGTCCTACGAGCAGTACTTC. This translates into CASSQETEGSYEQYF.

This clonotype has at least ten counts. The chain couples TRBV27 to TRBJ2-3; D call uncertain. The germline CDR1 and CDR2 sequences are MNHEY and SMNVEV (reference sequence). The CDR3 sequence is 16 residues long. V dropped 6 bases and J dropped 1 base, with 17 bases sitting between them. The CDR3 protein is CASRPGQWQGTDTQYF. As DNA, the CDR3 is TGTGCCAGCAGACCGGGTCAGTGGCAGGGCACAGATACGCAGTATTTT.

This clonotype showed up many times. The V and J genes are TRBV4-2 and TRBJ2-7; a weak D match, TRBD2 (6 bases). CDR1 is LGHNA and CDR2 is YNFKEQ in the germline V gene. Between the trimmed V and J ends, which lost 0 bases and 4 bases, there was a span of 7 bases. The CDR3 sequence is 13 residues long. The CDR3 here is CASSQEGGYEQYF. CDR3 bases: TGTGCCAGCAGCCAAGAGGGGGGTTACGAGCAGTACTTC.

This clonotype has just a few counts. The V gene is TRBV30, the J gene TRBJ1-2; the match to TRBD1 covers 8 bases. The V gene's germline CDR1 is GTSNPN and CDR2 SVGIG (reference sequence). Trimming took 2 bases from V and 7 from J; bases not matched to a gene: 9. CDR3 length: 14 amino acids. The CDR3 here is CAWSSRQGISGYTF. In nucleotides, the CDR3 is TGTGCCTGGAGTTCCCGACAGGGGATTTCTGGCTACACCTTC.

In the case of this clonotype: A read error is possible here, since a much larger clone lies one base away. The gene calls are TRBV4-1 and TRBJ2-7; no reliable D call. The CDR3 runs to 15 residues. Germline CDR1 MGHRA, CDR2 YSYEKL. The CDR3 DNA reads TGCGCCAGCAGCCAAGGTCGGGCAGGTTCCTGCGAGCAGTACTTC. Translated: CASSQGRAGSCEQYF.

Ten or more counts support this clonotype. One end of the junction varies from germline; a read error may be responsible. V and J are TRBV7-7 and TRBJ2-5; possible D gene TRBD1, 6 bases. CDR1 is SSHAT and CDR2 is FNYEAQ in the germline V gene (reference sequence). The CDR3 runs 13 residues. The CDR3 protein is CASTPTGQETQYF. The CDR3 bases are TGTGCTAGCACCCCGACAGGACAAGAGACCCAGTACTTC.

This clonotype was counted a few times. J is TRBJ1-1 and V is TRBV29-1; D remains unclear. Germline CDR1 reads SQVTM; CDR2 reads ANQGSEA. This CDR3 comprises 12 residues. The V end was cut by 5 bases, the J end by 0 bases, with 7 bases between. The CDR3: CSVLTVNTEAFF. CDR3 sequence (DNA): TGCAGCGTTTTAACGGTGAACACTGAAGCTTTCTTT.

This clonotype was picked up many times. CDR3 region: CASSYSKGVGDTQYF. The CDR3 nucleotides are TGTGCCAGCAGTTACTCGAAGGGGGTGGGAGATACGCAGTATTTT. The rearrangement links TRBV6-6 to TRBJ2-3, with D possibly TRBD1 on 6 matching bases. Trimming took off 0 bases at V and 5 bases at J, with 12 bases between the two ends. The CDR3 is made up of 15 amino acids. Germline V gives CDR1 MNHNY, CDR2 SVGAGI (reference sequence).

This clonotype turned up a few times. J is TRBJ2-7 and V is TRBV3-1; D ambiguous. Between the trimmed V and J ends, which lost 0 bases and 7 bases, there was a span of 13 bases. CDR3 length equals 14 residues. Germline values: CDR1 LGHDT, CDR2 YNNKEL (reference sequence). As DNA, the CDR3 is TGTGCCAGCAGCCAAGATCCTACCTTTGGTGAGCAGTACTTC. Translated, it gives CASSQDPTFGEQYF.